This TCR beta chain originates from a study of T cells in Graves' hyperthyroidism and ophthalmopathy. Many counts were recorded for this clonotype. Germline assignment: CDR1 SQVTM and CDR2 ANQGSEA. The CDR3 length is 13 residues. Trimming left V 4 bases short and J 4 bases short, with 11 bases between. Amplification targeted TCR beta CDR3 regions from RNA transcripts. The TCR CDR3 was amplified in a first-round RT-PCR using the HTBI primer set. TCRdb passed the multiplex PCR reads through MiXCR, listing each CDR3 protein once. This sample has approximately 500,000 distinct CDR3 sequences; about 43% occur once, and the top ten carry approximately 8.4%.

The V gene is TRBV29-1, the J gene TRBJ1-5; a possible D gene is TRBD1 (5 bases). The sequence came from a woman aged 18 to 35 with Graves' hyperthyroidism. Input material: peripheral blood or thyroid tissue (not recorded which). CDR3 region: CSVAQGFNQPQHF. The CDR3 coding sequence is TGCAGCGTTGCCCAGGGTTTTAATCAGCCCCAGCATTTT.